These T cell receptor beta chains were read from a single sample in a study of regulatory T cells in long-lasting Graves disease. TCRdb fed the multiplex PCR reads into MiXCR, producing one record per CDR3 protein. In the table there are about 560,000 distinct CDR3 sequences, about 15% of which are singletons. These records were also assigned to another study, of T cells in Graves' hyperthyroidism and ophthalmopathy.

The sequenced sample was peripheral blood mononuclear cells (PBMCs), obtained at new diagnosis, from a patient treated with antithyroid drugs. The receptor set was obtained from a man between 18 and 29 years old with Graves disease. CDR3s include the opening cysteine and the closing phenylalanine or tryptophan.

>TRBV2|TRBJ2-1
CASSKSGSSYNEQFF
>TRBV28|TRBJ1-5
CASSWTGGTNQPQHF
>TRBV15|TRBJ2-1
CATSRVSVYNEQFF
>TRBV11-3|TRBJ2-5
CASRRRLGETQYF
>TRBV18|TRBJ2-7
CASSPGHHYEQYF
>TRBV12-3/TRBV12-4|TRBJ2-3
CASHRGFTGDTQYF
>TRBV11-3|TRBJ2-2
CASSFTLAGDTGELFF
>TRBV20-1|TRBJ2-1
CSARTGAGVIANEQFF
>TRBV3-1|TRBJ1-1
CASSDRGLMNTKAFF
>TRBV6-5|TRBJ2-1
CASSYLADHYNEQFF